This TCR beta chain is drawn from a study of OX40 agonist ivuxolimab in advanced cancers. There are 15 residues in the CDR3. Trimming removed 3 bases from V and 7 bases from J; junction bases left unmatched: 11. Germline assignment: CDR1 WSHSY and CDR2 SAAADI. The method was immunoSEQ multiplex PCR; TCRdb's version includes in-frame clones alone and lacks a portion of them. The sample shows about 20,000 clones, around 86% of them seen only once. The TCR originated in an adult with an advanced solid tumor such as melanoma, head and neck, liver or kidney cancer. This material consisted of CD4+ or CD8+ T cells sorted from blood, taken in a trial of the OX40 agonist ivuxolimab. The chain couples TRBV10-2 to TRBJ2-7; 8 nucleotides match TRBD2. The CDR3 region is CASSDGAGAIFEQYF. The CDR3 coding sequence is TGCGCCAGCAGTGATGGAGCGGGGGCGATTTTTGAGCAGTACTTC.